Listed below are T cell receptor beta chains from one sample, sequenced in a study of T-cell reconstitution after alpha-beta-depleted transplantation in children. TCRdb redid the calling of the PCR reads with MiXCR, one entry per CDR3 protein. The table shows around 440,000 distinct CDR3 sequences, with around 16% occurring only once. The material was PBMCs, mostly from graft donor cells, obtained 360 days after TCRalphabeta/CD19-depleted stem cell transplant. These receptors came from a boy under two years old who had a stem cell transplant for Wiskott-Aldrich syndrome, so the T cells may come from the graft donor. Both conserved end residues are part of each CDR3. Each record gives: D gene, V gene, CDR3 length, J gene, clone size, CDR3 protein. The D gene is left open where the match is weak. Only part of the rows carry a size: once, few, many, or a class if the clone is expanded.

TRBD1	TRBV20-1	18	TRBJ2-6	few	CSARERYRGRTGANVLTF
-	TRBV20-1	15	TRBJ2-6	-	CSASGLPSGANVLTF
-	TRBV6-1	13	TRBJ2-7	-	CASRNRVNYEQYF
TRBD1	TRBV28	14	TRBJ2-7	many	CASSTPGQGYEQYF
-	TRBV6-1	13	TRBJ1-2	many	CASSEWEKDGYTF
-	TRBV5-1	14	TRBJ2-7	few	CASSLLGGTDEQYF
TRBD2	TRBV11-3	15	TRBJ2-1	-	CASSSGSGGYNEQFF
-	TRBV5-1	15	TRBJ2-7	-	CASSLGQGHSYEQYF
-	TRBV11-3	13	TRBJ2-5	-	CASSTIFQETQYF
-	TRBV5-1	15	TRBJ2-7	once	CASSLAGQRYGEQYF
TRBD2	TRBV12-3/TRBV12-4	20	TRBJ2-1	few	CASSFPPGLAGGALYNEQFF
-	TRBV6-1	14	TRBJ1-1	few	CASSETGDTTEAFF
-	TRBV10-3	13	TRBJ2-3	few	CAIKGRGTDTQYF
TRBD1	TRBV7-9	14	TRBJ2-7	few	CASSHPGGPTGQYF
-	TRBV7-8	18	TRBJ2-3	-	CASSLGRWRGRSTDTQYF
-	TRBV27	13	TRBJ2-3	few	CASSYRAKDTQYF
TRBD1	TRBV28	15	TRBJ2-7	few	CASSRTGGDSYEQYF
TRBD2	TRBV10-3	14	TRBJ2-2	-	CAIRLAGGFGELFF
-	TRBV27	15	TRBJ2-7	-	CASSLSGSYSYEQYF
-	TRBV5-5	14	TRBJ2-7	-	CASRRTKGAYEQYF
-	TRBV4-3	16	TRBJ2-1	few	CASSQEIPENYNEQFF
-	TRBV30	13	TRBJ2-2	-	CAWSAFRTGELFF
-	TRBV4-3	15	TRBJ2-3	-	CASSQDEGETDTQYF
-	TRBV28	15	TRBJ2-3	-	CASSGLSGSTDTQYF
-	TRBV7-7	13	TRBJ2-5	few	CASSGGREETQYF
-	TRBV29-1	16	TRBJ2-1	few	CSVVGGRSRSYNEQFF
-	TRBV2	13	TRBJ1-6	few	CASPRGAGSPLHF
TRBD1	TRBV5-1	15	TRBJ2-7	-	CASSLIPGQSYEQYF
-	TRBV7-9	15	TRBJ1-4	few	CASSLGQPTNEKLFF
TRBD1	TRBV6-5	14	TRBJ2-7	-	CASSTDRGGREQYF
-	TRBV25-1	14	TRBJ1-4	few	CASREGVAAEKLFF
TRBD2	TRBV28	20	TRBJ2-1	few	CASSYTITGLAGGPYNEQFF
-	TRBV24-1	14	TRBJ2-1	-	CATSDFTDYNEQFF
TRBD2	TRBV19	16	TRBJ2-5	-	CASSRTSVLRLETQYF
-	TRBV4-2	16	TRBJ2-2	few	CASSQGLGVASGELFF
TRBD2	TRBV27	14	TRBJ2-3	few	CASPRTSGSDTQYF
-	TRBV12-3/TRBV12-4	15	TRBJ2-2	few	CASRPSTLRTGELFF
TRBD1	TRBV5-5	15	TRBJ2-7	few	CASSLQTGPPYEQYF
-	TRBV4-1	15	TRBJ1-6	-	CASSQGRIGYSPLHF
-	TRBV10-3	15	TRBJ1-2	-	CAISDPGEPIYGYTF
-	TRBV21-1	18	TRBJ2-7	-	CASSKGPSGLAGLYEQYF
TRBD2	TRBV2	14	TRBJ2-7	few	CASRIASGRDEQYF
-	TRBV12-3/TRBV12-4	14	TRBJ2-5	few	CASSFKENQETQYF
-	TRBV6-1	14	TRBJ2-7	few	CASRPQEEGYEQYF
-	TRBV29-1	14	TRBJ2-4	-	CSVGSGGDKNIQYF
TRBD2	TRBV12-3/TRBV12-4	15	TRBJ2-7	-	CASSLSSGPTYEQYF
-	TRBV19	13	TRBJ1-1	-	CASSMGVDTEAFF
-	TRBV4-3	14	TRBJ1-1	many	CASSQASRHTEAFF
TRBD2	TRBV10-3	15	TRBJ2-1	many	CAISRRERELDEQFF
-	TRBV12-3/TRBV12-4	14	TRBJ2-5	-	CASSFNGGFETQYF
-	TRBV7-9	13	TRBJ1-2	few	CASSFQGTYGYTF
-	TRBV10-3	15	TRBJ2-7	few	CAISEIMGGSYEQYF
-	TRBV5-1	16	TRBJ2-1	-	CASSPLLKSSYNEQFF
-	TRBV15	15	TRBJ2-3	once	CATSREMVGTDTQYF
-	TRBV12-3/TRBV12-4	12	TRBJ2-7	few	CASSPVAREQYF